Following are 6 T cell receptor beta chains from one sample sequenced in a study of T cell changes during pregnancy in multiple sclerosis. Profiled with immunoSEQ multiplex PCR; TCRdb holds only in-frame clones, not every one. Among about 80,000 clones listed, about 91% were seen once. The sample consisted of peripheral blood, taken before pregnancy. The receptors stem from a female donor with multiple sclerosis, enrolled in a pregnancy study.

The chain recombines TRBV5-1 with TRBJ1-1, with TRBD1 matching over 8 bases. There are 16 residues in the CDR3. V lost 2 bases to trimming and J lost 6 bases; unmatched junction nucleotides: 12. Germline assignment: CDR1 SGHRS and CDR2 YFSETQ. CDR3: CASSFQPYDRGSEAFF. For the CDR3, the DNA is TGCGCCAGCAGCTTCCAACCTTATGACAGGGGATCTGAAGCTTTCTTT.

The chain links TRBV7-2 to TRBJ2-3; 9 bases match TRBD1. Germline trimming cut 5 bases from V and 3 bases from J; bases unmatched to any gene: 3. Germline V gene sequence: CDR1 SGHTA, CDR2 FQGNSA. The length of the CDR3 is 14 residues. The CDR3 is CASSRDRATDTQYF. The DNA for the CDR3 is TGTGCCAGCAGCCGGGACAGGGCGACAGATACGCAGTATTTT. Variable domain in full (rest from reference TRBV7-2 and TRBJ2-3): GAGVSQSPSNKVTEKGKDVELRCDPISGHTALYWYRQSLGQGLEFLIYFQGNSAPDKSGLPSDRFSAERTGGSVSTLTIQRTQQEDSAVYLCASSRDRATDTQYFGPGTRLTVL.

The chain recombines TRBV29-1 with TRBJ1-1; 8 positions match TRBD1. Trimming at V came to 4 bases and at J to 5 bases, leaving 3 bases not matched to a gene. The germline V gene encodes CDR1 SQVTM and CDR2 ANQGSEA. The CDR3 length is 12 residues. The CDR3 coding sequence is TGCAGCGTTGTGGGACAGGCGACTGAAGCTTTCTTT. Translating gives CSVVGQATEAFF.

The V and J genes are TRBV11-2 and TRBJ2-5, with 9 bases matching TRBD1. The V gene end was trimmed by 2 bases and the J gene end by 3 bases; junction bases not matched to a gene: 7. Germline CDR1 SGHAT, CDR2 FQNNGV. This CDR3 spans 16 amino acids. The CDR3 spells CASSLMGQGQEETQYF. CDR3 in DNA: TGTGCCAGCAGCTTAATGGGACAGGGTCAAGAAGAGACCCAGTACTTC.

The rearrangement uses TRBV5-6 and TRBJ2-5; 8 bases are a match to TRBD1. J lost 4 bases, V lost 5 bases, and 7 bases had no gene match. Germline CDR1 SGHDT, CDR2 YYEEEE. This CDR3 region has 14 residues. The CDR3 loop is CASRVTGVGETQYF. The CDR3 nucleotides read TGTGCCAGCAGAGTGACAGGGGTGGGAGAGACCCAGTACTTC.

CDR3 amino acids: CARDRGGADEQFF. The CDR3 DNA reads TGTGCCCGGGATCGCGGGGGGGCCGATGAGCAGTTCTTC. V and J are TRBV30 and TRBJ2-1, with TRBD2 matching over 9 bases. Looked up from germline, CDR1 is GTSNPN and CDR2 is SVGIG (reference sequence). This CDR3 is built from 13 residues. V shed 8 bases and J 8 bases; nucleotides not matched to a gene: 10.